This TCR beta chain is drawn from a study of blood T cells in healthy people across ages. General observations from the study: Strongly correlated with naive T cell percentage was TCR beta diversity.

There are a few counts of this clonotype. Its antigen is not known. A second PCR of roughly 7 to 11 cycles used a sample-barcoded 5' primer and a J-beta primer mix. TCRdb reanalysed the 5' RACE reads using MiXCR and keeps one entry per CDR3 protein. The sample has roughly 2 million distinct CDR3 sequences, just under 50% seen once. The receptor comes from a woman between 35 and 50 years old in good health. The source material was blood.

CDR3 sequence reads: CAGLDKSTDTQYF. DNA for the CDR3: TGTGCCGGCCTGGACAAAAGCACAGATACGCAGTATTTT. This chain joins TRBV2 and TRBJ2-3; tentatively, D is TRBD1 (5 bases). The CDR3 length is 13 residues. Germline lookup yields CDR1 SNHLY and CDR2 FYNNEI. V gave up 11 bases and J gave up 0 bases, with 12 bases separating them.